Sequencing of this T cell receptor (beta chain) was carried out in a study of identical twins. cDNA carried unique molecular identifiers, and a universal primer site was added by template switching. Using its own MiXCR run on the 5' RACE reads, TCRdb lists one record per CDR3 protein. Of roughly 1,500,000 distinct CDR3 sequences listed, around 29% were seen once; the top ten hold approximately 0.25%. The germline gives CDR1 SQVTM, CDR2 ANQGSEA. The CDR3 spans 12 residues. V shed 7 bases, J shed 3 bases, and the junction held 5 bases outside the gene matches. This clonotype was observed a few times. What it recognizes is unknown. Findings and caveats of the study: Fewer insertions marked abundant cord blood beta clonotypes; young adult naive trended weakly, memory not at all. Out-of-frame alpha sequences shared between twins exhibited an excess of low generation probability.

Sequenced material: cord blood. The chain employs TRBV29-1 and TRBJ1-2; 7 bases map to TRBD1. This receptor was taken from a newborn girl in good health. As DNA, the CDR3 is TGCAGCGCCCGGACAGGCCACTATGGCTACACCTTC. Translating gives CSARTGHYGYTF.